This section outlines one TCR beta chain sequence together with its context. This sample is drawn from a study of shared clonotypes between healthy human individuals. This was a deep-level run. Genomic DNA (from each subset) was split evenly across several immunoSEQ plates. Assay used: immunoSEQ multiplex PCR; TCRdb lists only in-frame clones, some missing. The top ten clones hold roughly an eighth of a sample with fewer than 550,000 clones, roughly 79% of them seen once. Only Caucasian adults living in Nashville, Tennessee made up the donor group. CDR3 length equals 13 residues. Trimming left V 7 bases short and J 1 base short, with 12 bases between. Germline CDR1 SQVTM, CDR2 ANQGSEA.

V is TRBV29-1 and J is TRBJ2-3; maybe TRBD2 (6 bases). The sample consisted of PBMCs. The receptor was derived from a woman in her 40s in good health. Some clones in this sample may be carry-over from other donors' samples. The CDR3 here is CSESPGGTDTQYF. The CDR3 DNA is TGCAGCGAATCCCCGGGGGGCACAGATACGCAGTATTTT.